Below are 22 T cell receptor beta chains sequenced from a single sample in a study of shared clonotypes between healthy human individuals. Assay used: immunoSEQ multiplex PCR; TCRdb lists only in-frame clones, some missing. Among about 520,000 clones listed, approximately 81% were seen once. The sequenced sample was PBMCs. These receptors all stem from a woman aged 40 to 50 in good health. Some clones in this sample may be carry-over from other donors' samples.

The rearrangement uses TRBV6-1 and TRBJ1-2; TRBD1 might be the D (6 bases). From germline, CDR1 is MNHNS and CDR2 SASEGT. V was cut by 5 bases and J by 8 bases, with 18 bases left in between. The CDR3 contains 14 residues. The CDR3 coding sequence is TGTGCCAGCAGTCTGAGAGGGGGGCTCTCGGGCTACACCTTC. Its translation: CASSLRGGLSGYTF.

CDR3 amino acids: CASSGGRLAETQYF. CDR3 DNA sequence: TGTGCCAGCAGCGGAGGGCGGCTAGCGGAGACCCAGTACTTC. V and J are TRBV7-4 and TRBJ2-5, with D possibly matching TRBD2 (6 bases). The CDR3 length is 14 residues. V dropped 5 bases and J dropped 5 bases, with 15 bases sitting between them. Germline V gives CDR1 SGHVT, CDR2 SQSDAQ. Together with reference TRBV7-4 and TRBJ2-5, the CDR3 gives the full variable domain: GAGVSQSPRYKVAKRGRDVALRCDSISGHVTLYWYRQTLGQGSEVLTYSQSDAQRDKSGRPSGRFSAERPERSVSTLKIQRTEQGDSAVYLCASSGGRLAETQYFGPGTRLLVL.

As concerns this clone: With only one base between it and a far larger clone, this is likely a read error. The conserved phenylalanine or tryptophan normally closing the CDR3 is absent here, so this likely arose from a read error. J is TRBJ2-4 and V is TRBV5-1; 9 bases match TRBD2. The CDR3 length is 14 residues. Germline V lookup: CDR1 SGHRS, CDR2 YFSETQ. After removal of 5 bases from V and 7 bases from J, the junction contained 7 bases not matched to a gene. DNA of the CDR3: TGCGCCAGCAGAGAGGCGGGAGGGCCCAACATTCAGTACCTC. Protein sequence: CASREAGGPNIQYL.

About this clone itself: With a far larger clone one base away, a read error is the likely cause. The CDR3 sequence: CASSLAGEAYEQYF. The DNA for the CDR3 is TGTGCCAGCAGCTTAGCGGGGGAGGCCTACGAGCAGTACTTC. The chain uses TRBV7-9 and TRBJ2-5; tentatively, D is TRBD2 (6 bases). The J call may be faulty, since TRBJ2-7 better matches the DNA end. The CDR3 runs 14 residues. Germline loops: CDR1 SEHNR, CDR2 FQNEAQ (reference sequence).

V gene TRBV11-1 combines with J gene TRBJ2-7; 8 bases align to TRBD1. Germline CDR1 SGHAT, CDR2 FQDESV (reference sequence). Germline trimming cut 1 base from V and 3 bases from J; bases unmatched to any gene: 5. The CDR3 contains 15 residues. Here the CDR3 reads CASSLDPGQGYEQYF. The CDR3 coding sequence is TGTGCCAGCAGCTTAGACCCCGGACAGGGCTACGAGCAGTACTTC.

This clone was counted a few times. The chain couples TRBV7-3 to TRBJ2-1; D is uncertain. V was pared by 1 base and J by 10 bases, with 5 bases between. The CDR3 totals 11 residues. CDR1 and CDR2 from the germline V gene are SGHTA and FQGTGA. CDR3 DNA sequence: TGTGCCAGCAGCTTAATCGGAGAGCAGTTCTTC. This codes for CASSLIGEQFF.

The chain joins TRBV7-9 to TRBJ2-2; no firm D call. V lost 5 bases and J lost 0, with 7 bases in between. The germline V gene encodes CDR1 SEHNR and CDR2 FQNEAQ (reference sequence). This CDR3 has 14 amino acids. The DNA of the CDR3 is TGTGCCAGCAGCCTACAGACGAACACCGGGGAGCTGTTTTTT. Translated: CASSLQTNTGELFF.

This chain links TRBV2 with TRBJ2-5; TRBD2 matches 8 bases. Losses at the gene ends were 9 bases for V and 4 bases for J; bases not matched to a gene: 4. The germline CDR1 and CDR2 sequences are SNHLY and FYNNEI. CDR3 length: 12 amino acids. As DNA, the CDR3 is TGTGCCAGTACTAGCGGTGGAGAGACCCAGTACTTC. Protein product: CASTSGGETQYF.

The rearrangement joins TRBV25-1 to TRBJ2-7, with D possibly being TRBD2 (6 bases). V lost 4 bases, J lost 7 bases, and 8 bases lay in between. The CDR3 length is 11 residues. Germline CDR1 is MGHDK and CDR2 is SYGVNS. The CDR3 bases are TGTGCCAGCAGTGGTGGGGGGGAGCAGTACTTC. Amino acids: CASSGGGEQYF.

The chain is built from TRBV6-6 and TRBJ1-2, with D unresolved. The CDR3 extends over 15 amino acids. V lost 0 bases, J lost 4 bases, and 12 bases lay in between. Germline V gene sequence: CDR1 MNHNY, CDR2 SVGAGI (reference sequence). CDR3 in amino acids: CASSYSGNAGYGYTF. The DNA for the CDR3 is TGTGCCAGCAGTTACTCCGGAAACGCTGGCTATGGCTACACCTTC.

This clone was picked up one time. J is TRBJ2-1 and V is TRBV4-1; the D call may be TRBD1 or TRBD2 (5 bases each). V lost 8 bases and J lost 9, with 20 bases in between. Germline V gene sequence: CDR1 MGHRA, CDR2 YSYEKL. The CDR3 totals 14 residues. The CDR3 DNA reads as TGCGCCAGCCAAGCCGGGACGCTCGGCCCTGAGCAGTTCTTC. Translation: CASQAGTLGPEQFF.

This rearrangement joins TRBV7-2 to TRBJ1-4, with D hard to call. Trimming removed 5 bases at V and 0 bases at J, with 13 bases between. From germline, CDR1 is SGHTA and CDR2 FQGNSA. The CDR3 loop spans 16 amino acids. CDR3 bases: TGTGCCAGCAGCCCGAGTTGGGCCACAACTAATGAAAAACTGTTTTTT. This codes for CASSPSWATTNEKLFF.

As to this clone: Since a far larger clone is one base different, this is likely a read error. This chain uses TRBV30 with TRBJ2-1; 11 bases align to TRBD2. CDR1 is GTSNPN and CDR2 is SVGIG in the germline V gene (reference sequence). The CDR3 covers 17 residues. CDR3 sequence (DNA): TGTGCCTGGAGTGTTTCCCCGGGGGGACTAGCGGACAATGAGCAGCTCTTC. It yields the protein CAWSVSPGGLADNEQLF.

The chain employs TRBV18 and TRBJ2-3; 14 nucleotides match TRBD2. Germline-derived CDR1 and CDR2 are KGHSH and LQKENI. Germline trimming cut 5 bases from V and 4 bases from J; bases unmatched to any gene: 5. This CDR3 region has 16 residues. The chain's CDR3 is CASSSPGLAGADTQYF. CDR3 DNA sequence: TGTGCCAGCTCATCGCCGGGACTAGCGGGAGCAGATACGCAGTATTTT.

The chain couples TRBV28 to TRBJ2-5; a weak D match, TRBD1 (5 bases). The CDR3 consists of 14 residues. V lost 5 bases to trimming and J lost 5 bases, with 15 bases between them. The V gene's germline CDR1 is MDHEN and CDR2 SYDVKM. In DNA, the CDR3 is TGTGCCAGCAGTCGTTACAGGACCGGGGAGACCCAGTACTTC. Its protein is CASSRYRTGETQYF.

The rearrangement links TRBV7-2 to TRBJ1-1, with 8 positions matching TRBD1. Germline assignment: CDR1 SGHTA and CDR2 FQGNSA. This CDR3 contains 14 residues. Germline trimming cut 5 bases from V and 4 bases from J; bases unmatched to any gene: 6. The CDR3: CASSTRTGSTEAFF. The CDR3 DNA is TGTGCCAGCAGCACCCGGACAGGGAGCACTGAAGCTTTCTTT.

The chain is built from TRBV6-1 and TRBJ2-3; unclear D gene. Germline V gene data show CDR1 as MNHNS and CDR2 as SASEGT. Between the trimmed V and J ends, which lost 1 base and 8 bases, there was a span of 1 base. CDR3 length equals 10 residues. The DNA of the CDR3 is TGTGCCAGCAGTGAAGGTACGCAGTATTTT. This gives the protein CASSEGTQYF.

The DNA for the CDR3 is TGTGCCAGCAGCTTGACCTCAGCCCCAACTAATGAAAAACTGTTTTTT. Its protein product is CASSLTSAPTNEKLFF. The genes are TRBV7-8 and TRBJ1-4; D ambiguous. CDR3 size: 16 residues. Trimming pared 3 bases from V and 0 bases from J, leaving 11 bases between. From germline, CDR1 is SGHVS and CDR2 FQNEAQ.

To note about this clone: This likely came from a read error, as a far larger clone is one base away. The rearrangement uses TRBV10-3 and TRBJ2-7, with D possibly TRBD2 on 6 matching bases. In germline, CDR1 is ENHRY, CDR2 SYGVKD. Trimming pared 9 bases from V and 5 bases from J, leaving 14 bases between. The CDR3 extends over 12 amino acids. CDR3 region: CAIRHGEDEQYF. In DNA, the CDR3 is TGTGCCATACGACATGGGGAGGACGAGCAGTACTTC.

This chain connects TRBV9 to TRBJ2-7, with D possibly matching TRBD2 (6 bases). The CDR3 runs to 15 residues. V was cut by 1 base and J by 0 bases, with 11 bases left in between. CDR1 and CDR2 (germline): SGDLS, YYNGEE. The DNA of the CDR3 is TGTGCCAGCAGCGTATCCGCGGGGAGCTCCTACGAGCAGTACTTC. Translated: CASSVSAGSSYEQYF.

This clone has a single count. This chain joins TRBV2 and TRBJ2-7; 11 nucleotides line up with TRBD1. The junction had 5 bases not matched to a gene; V was cut back by 1 base and J by 3 bases. The germline CDR1 and CDR2 sequences are SNHLY and FYNNEI. CDR3 length: 16 amino acids. The CDR3 coding sequence is TGTGCCAGCAGTGAAGGCCCCGGGACAGGGGGCTACGAGCAGTACTTC. It translates to CASSEGPGTGGYEQYF.

Notes on this clone: This is likely an artifact of a read error, given a far larger clone one base away. The CDR3 nucleotides are TGCAGCGTGAGGAGGGACGGCACCTGCAATGAGCAGTTCTTC. This translates into CSVRRDGTCNEQFF. The V gene is TRBV29-1, the J gene TRBJ2-1; D might be TRBD2 (6 bases). The V gene lost 6 bases and the J gene lost 6 bases, with 18 bases spanning the gap. Germline V gives CDR1 SQVTM, CDR2 ANQGSEA. The CDR3 covers 14 residues.